The 23 T cell receptor beta chains below come from one sample, sequenced in a study of identical twins. MiXCR, applied by TCRdb to the 5' RACE reads, yields one record per CDR3 protein. The top ten hold roughly 2.8% of the sample, which has 400,000 to 550,000 distinct CDR3 sequences, roughly 26% seen once. This sample also appeared in a second study, on T cells expressing NK-cell markers.

Specimen: CD4+ T cells sorted from blood. All receptors derive from a woman aged 18-29 years in good health.

The sample holds a few counts of this clonotype. The gene calls are TRBV11-2 and TRBJ2-2; TRBD2 matches 12 bases. The CDR3 totals 16 residues. Germline V gives CDR1 SGHAT, CDR2 FQNNGV. V was clipped by 4 bases and J by 5 bases; unmatched bases: 5. CDR3 DNA sequence: TGTGCCAGCAGCTCCTCGCTAGCGGGAGGGACCGGGGAGCTGTTTTTT. Translation: CASSSSLAGGTGELFF.

This clonotype was counted a few times. This chain joins TRBV6-5 and TRBJ2-5; 8 bases fit TRBD2. V dropped 4 bases and J dropped 2; count of bases not matched to a gene: 6. Germline assignment: CDR1 MNHEY and CDR2 SVGAGI. CDR3 length: 15 residues. CDR3 sequence: CASSSSGLPQETQYF. CDR3 DNA sequence: TGTGCCAGCAGTTCTAGCGGGCTACCTCAAGAGACCCAGTACTTC.

This clonotype was observed at least ten times. The chain links TRBV7-9 to TRBJ2-3, with 9 bases matching TRBD2. This CDR3 has 14 amino acids. Trimming at V came to 2 bases and at J to 5 bases, leaving 2 bases not matched to a gene. Germline V gene sequence: CDR1 SEHNR, CDR2 FQNEAQ (reference sequence). CDR3: CASSLRREGDTQYF. CDR3 nucleotide sequence: TGTGCCAGCAGCTTAAGGCGGGAGGGAGATACGCAGTATTTT.

This clonotype occurred a few times. The gene calls are TRBV2 and TRBJ2-1, with D unclear. The V and J ends lost 1 base and 0 bases respectively, with 7 bases between them. The CDR3 has 15 amino acids. Germline-derived CDR1 and CDR2 are SNHLY and FYNNEI. The CDR3: CASSEGFSSYNEQFF. CDR3 DNA: TGTGCCAGCAGTGAAGGCTTCAGCTCCTACAATGAGCAGTTCTTC.

This clonotype was observed a few times. The rearrangement joins TRBV20-1 to TRBJ1-1, with 11 positions matching TRBD1. Germline CDR1 reads DFQATT; CDR2 reads SNEGSKA (reference sequence). This CDR3 has 13 amino acids. The V segment lost 3 bases and the J segment 8 bases; nucleotides outside the gene matches: 5. The CDR3 nucleotides read TGCAGTGCTAGGGGACAGGGGGATATGGAAGCTTTCTTT. This sequence encodes CSARGQGDMEAFF.

The sample holds a few counts of this clonotype. This rearrangement joins TRBV24-1 to TRBJ2-1; tentative D call: TRBD1 (6 bases). V was trimmed by 9 bases and J by 7 bases, leaving 9 bases between them. The germline V gene has CDR1 KGHDR and CDR2 SFDVKD. CDR3 size: 11 residues. The CDR3 loop reads CATAGANEQFF. The CDR3 nucleotides are TGTGCCACCGCAGGGGCGAATGAGCAGTTCTTC.

The chain links TRBV6-5 to TRBJ2-2; TRBD1 agrees at 7 bases. The CDR3 loop spans 16 amino acids. CDR1 is MNHEY, CDR2 SVGAGI, per germline. V was pared by 4 bases and J by 2 bases, with 7 bases of the junction left unmatched. In nucleotides, the CDR3 is TGTGCCAGCAGTTTCTGGGACAGTCTAAACACCGGGGAGCTGTTTTTT. Its translation: CASSFWDSLNTGELFF.

The rearrangement links TRBV7-2 to TRBJ2-3; TRBD1 is a possible D gene (5 bases). There are 15 residues in the CDR3. Trimming took 5 bases from V and 2 from J, leaving 14 bases between them. Germline CDR1 is SGHTA and CDR2 is FQGNSA. The DNA for the CDR3 is TGTGCCAGCAGCCAGGGAACCTCATACACAGATACGCAGTATTTT. Its protein product is CASSQGTSYTDTQYF. Drawing the rest from reference TRBV7-2 and TRBJ2-3, the complete variable domain is GAGVSQSPSNKVTEKGKDVELRCDPISGHTALYWYRQSLGQGLEFLIYFQGNSAPDKSGLPSDRFSAERTGGSVSTLTIQRTQQEDSAVYLCASSQGTSYTDTQYFGPGTRLTVL.

V and J are TRBV2 and TRBJ1-4; D may be TRBD1 (6 bases). Trimming shortened V by 6 bases and J by 0 bases, and 8 bases separated the two germline ends. CDR1 is SNHLY, CDR2 FYNNEI, per germline. This CDR3 spans 14 amino acids. CDR3 sequence (DNA): TGTGCCAGCAGGAGGACAGCAACTAATGAAAAACTGTTTTTT. Translation: CASRRTATNEKLFF.

This sequence joins TRBV20-1 and TRBJ2-5; either TRBD1 or TRBD2 may fit D (5 bases each). This CDR3 has 13 amino acids. Germline V gives CDR1 DFQATT, CDR2 SNEGSKA (reference sequence). Trimming removed 3 bases at V and 0 bases at J, with 8 bases between. CDR3 sequence: CSASEGYQETQYF. CDR3 in DNA: TGCAGTGCTAGCGAGGGGTACCAAGAGACCCAGTACTTC.

This clonotype has only a few counts. The chain couples TRBV7-2 to TRBJ2-1, with D tentatively TRBD1 (7 bases). CDR1 is SGHTA and CDR2 is FQGNSA in the germline V gene. The CDR3 is made up of 15 amino acids. V was trimmed by 2 bases and J by 8 bases, leaving 16 bases between them. The CDR3 sequence is CASSLQAGGRDEQFF. The CDR3, as DNA: TGTGCCAGCAGCTTACAGGCAGGGGGGAGAGATGAGCAGTTCTTC. Looking up the rest from reference TRBV7-2 and TRBJ2-1 gives the full variable domain: GAGVSQSPSNKVTEKGKDVELRCDPISGHTALYWYRQSLGQGLEFLIYFQGNSAPDKSGLPSDRFSAERTGGSVSTLTIQRTQQEDSAVYLCASSLQAGGRDEQFFGPGTRLTVL.

This clonotype occurred many times. This chain links TRBV7-8 with TRBJ1-1, with no clear D. The CDR3 runs to 14 residues. Germline values: CDR1 SGHVS, CDR2 FQNEAQ. V lost 2 bases, J lost 2 bases, and 9 bases lay in between. The CDR3 coding sequence is TGTGCCAGCAGCTTAACAGAGCTTAACACTGAAGCTTTCTTT. As protein: CASSLTELNTEAFF.

This chain joins TRBV9 and TRBJ2-7, with D uncertain. Germline CDR1 SGDLS, CDR2 YYNGEE. The CDR3 contains 13 residues. V was clipped by 0 bases and J by 3 bases, with 7 bases between them. As DNA, the CDR3 is TGTGCCAGCAGCGTAGACCCACACTACGAGCAGTACTTC. Encoded protein: CASSVDPHYEQYF.

J is TRBJ1-1 and V is TRBV10-2; weak D call: TRBD1 (5 bases). The CDR3 is 11 residues long. The germline V gene has CDR1 WSHSY and CDR2 SAAADI. V was cut by 4 bases and J by 8 bases, with 8 bases left in between. CDR3 sequence: CASSGGGEAFF. CDR3 sequence (DNA): TGCGCCAGCAGTGGCGGGGGAGAAGCTTTCTTT.

This clonotype showed up just a few times. This chain connects TRBV7-2 to TRBJ2-1, with 12 bases identical to TRBD2. The V and J ends lost 0 bases and 2 bases, in that order; junction bases with no gene match: 11. The CDR3 covers 20 residues. CDR1 and CDR2 (germline): SGHTA, FQGNSA. CDR3 sequence reads: CASSLARTSGRTSTYNEQFF. The DNA for the CDR3 is TGTGCCAGCAGCTTAGCGCGAACTAGCGGGAGGACCTCAACCTACAATGAGCAGTTCTTC.

This clonotype occurred a few times. The chain has TRBV5-6 and TRBJ1-1; D gene ambiguous. From germline, CDR1 is SGHDT and CDR2 YYEEEE. The V end lost 0 bases, the J end lost 4 bases, and 10 bases lay between the germline ends. The CDR3 totals 14 residues. The CDR3 loop is CASSLEPTSTEAFF. In DNA, the CDR3 is TGTGCCAGCAGCTTGGAGCCCACCAGCACTGAAGCTTTCTTT. Drawing the rest from reference TRBV5-6 and TRBJ1-1, the complete variable domain is DAGVTQSPTHLIKTRGQQVTLRCSPKSGHDTVSWYQQALGQGPQFIFQYYEEEERQRGNFPDRFSGHQFPNYSSELNVNALLLGDSALYLCASSLEPTSTEAFFGQGTRLTVV.

In this sample, this clonotype turned up many times. The chain is built from TRBV20-1 and TRBJ1-2; D possibly corresponds to TRBD1 (5 bases). V dropped 0 bases and J dropped 5 bases, with 7 bases sitting between them. From germline, CDR1 is DFQATT and CDR2 SNEGSKA (reference sequence). This CDR3 has 12 amino acids. In nucleotides, the CDR3 is TGCAGTGCTAGAGATCGGGGGTATGGCTACACCTTC. It codes for CSARDRGYGYTF.

This clonotype was picked up many times. The J gene is TRBJ2-2, the V gene TRBV4-3; the match to TRBD2 covers 8 bases. With V trimmed by 1 base and J by 7 bases, 14 bases remained unmatched. CDR1 and CDR2 from the germline V gene are LGHNA and YSLEER. CDR3 length: 18 amino acids. CDR3 sequence reads: CASSQGLAAGESVGELFF. CDR3 DNA: TGCGCCAGCAGCCAAGGGTTGGCAGCGGGAGAATCGGTCGGGGAGCTGTTTTTT.

This chain links TRBV2 with TRBJ2-4; 7 bases match TRBD2. V gave up 10 bases and J gave up 3 bases; unmatched junction bases: 12. CDR3 size: 15 residues. Germline V gene sequence: CDR1 SNHLY, CDR2 FYNNEI. CDR3 region: CATTRSGMGKNIQYF. CDR3 DNA sequence: TGTGCCACCACACGCAGCGGGATGGGCAAAAACATTCAGTACTTC.

The J gene is TRBJ2-1, the V gene TRBV7-9, with a weak D call TRBD2 (6 bases). There are 16 residues in the CDR3. Trimming removed 4 bases at V and 0 bases at J, with 13 bases between. The germline gives CDR1 SEHNR, CDR2 FQNEAQ (reference sequence). The CDR3 protein is CASSWAGGSSYNEQFF. CDR3 DNA sequence: TGTGCCAGCAGCTGGGCAGGAGGGAGCTCCTACAATGAGCAGTTCTTC.

This clonotype showed up just a few times. The chain joins TRBV25-1 to TRBJ2-3; 8 positions agree with TRBD2. Germline lookup yields CDR1 MGHDK and CDR2 SYGVNS. The length of the CDR3 is 16 residues. V was clipped by 3 bases and J by 1 base; unmatched bases: 6. CDR3 nucleotides: TGTGCCAGCAGTGAGACGCGGGGGGCGGGCACAGATACGCAGTATTTT. This sequence encodes CASSETRGAGTDTQYF.

The chain has TRBV20-1 and TRBJ2-2, with 8 bases matching TRBD1. The CDR3 has 15 residues. Per the germline V gene, CDR1 is DFQATT and CDR2 is SNEGSKA (reference sequence). V lost 4 bases and J lost 3; bases outside the gene matches: 7. CDR3 bases: TGCAGTGCTACAAAACCGGGACAGGACACCGGGGAGCTGTTTTTT. This translates into CSATKPGQDTGELFF.

This clonotype was seen more than once but under ten times. The chain couples TRBV29-1 to TRBJ2-5; D is unclear. Trimming stripped 5 bases from V and 5 bases from J, with 15 bases between. Germline-derived CDR1 and CDR2 are SQVTM and ANQGSEA. This CDR3 contains 13 residues. This CDR3 is CSVFDLGRETQYF. In nucleotides, the CDR3 is TGCAGCGTTTTTGATTTGGGAAGGGAGACCCAGTACTTC.